The next 29 T cell receptor beta chains were all read from a single sample in a study of blood T cell repertoires in COVID-19. Using immunoSEQ multiplex PCR, the repertoire was profiled, and TCRdb retains in-frame clones only, with some absent. The sample carries around 300,000 clones, 88% recorded once. The sequencing input was PBMCs or T cells enriched from blood (not recorded which). The receptors derive from a woman in her twenties or thirties who had recovered from COVID-19.

This chain uses TRBV27 with TRBJ1-1; TRBD1 aligns across 11 bases. This CDR3 spans 14 amino acids. Unmatched junction bases numbered 10, after V lost 5 bases and J lost 11 bases. The germline CDR1 and CDR2 sequences are MNHEY and SMNVEV (reference sequence). The CDR3 spells CASSPRTGGRGAFF. In DNA, the CDR3 is TGTGCCAGCAGTCCCCGGACAGGGGGCAGGGGGGCTTTCTTT.

The J gene is TRBJ1-4, the V gene TRBV7-9; TRBD1 matches at 9 bases. The junction had 11 bases not matched to a gene; V was cut back by 5 bases and J by 7 bases. From germline, CDR1 is SEHNR and CDR2 FQNEAQ (reference sequence). This CDR3 has 16 amino acids. CDR3 DNA sequence: TGTGCCAGCAGCCCGCGGGGGGACAGGGATGTTGAAAAACTGTTTTTT. This translates into CASSPRGDRDVEKLFF.

In DNA form, the CDR3 reads TGCAGCGTTGGGTCCGGGGGCTACACCTTC. Its translation is CSVGSGGYTF. The rearrangement joins TRBV29-1 to TRBJ1-2; no clear D. Per germline, CDR1 SQVTM and CDR2 ANQGSEA. The CDR3 is made up of 10 amino acids. Trimming stripped 4 bases from V and 8 bases from J, with 8 bases between. The full variable domain, completed using reference TRBV29-1 and TRBJ1-2, is SAVISQKPSRDICQRGTSLTIQCQVDSQVTMMFWYRQQPGQSLTLIATANQGSEATYESGFVIDKFPISRPNLTFSTLTVSNMSPEDSSIYLCSVGSGGYTFGSGTRLTVV.

This chain connects TRBV18 to TRBJ1-6; 8 bases fit TRBD1. The germline V gene encodes CDR1 KGHSH and CDR2 LQKENI. The CDR3 has 15 amino acids. Unmatched junction bases numbered 11, after V lost 6 bases and J lost 10 bases. The CDR3 nucleotides read TGTGCCAGCTCTCCAACCACAGGGGGAGGATCACCCCTCCACTTT. This translates into CASSPTTGGGSPLHF.

The rearrangement joins TRBV3-1 (or the pseudogene TRBV3-2) to TRBJ2-7; 14 positions match TRBD2. The CDR3 runs 16 residues. After removal of 5 bases from V and 5 bases from J, the junction contained 8 bases not matched to a gene. Looked up from germline, CDR1 is LGHDT and CDR2 is YNNKEL (reference sequence). The CDR3 protein is CASSARTSGGINEQYF. CDR3 coding DNA: TGTGCCAGCAGCGCGCGGACTAGCGGGGGGATAAACGAGCAGTACTTC.

The J gene is TRBJ1-5, the V gene TRBV7-9; D is perhaps TRBD1 (5 bases). In germline, CDR1 is SEHNR, CDR2 FQNEAQ (reference sequence). Trimming cost V 8 bases and J 4 bases, with 30 bases left between them. The CDR3 length is 19 residues. In DNA form, the CDR3 reads TGTGCCAGCCGTTTCCTCCCGCTTTTGGAACGGGGGTTAAATCAGCCCCAGCATTTT. Residues: CASRFLPLLERGLNQPQHF.

The chain uses TRBV6-2 or TRBV6-3 and TRBJ1-5; D remains unclear. From germline, CDR1 is MNHEY and CDR2 SVGEGT. The V and J ends lost 6 bases and 0 bases respectively, with 24 bases between them. This CDR3 has 19 residues. CDR3 in amino acids: CASSLIKTIQSNSNQPQHF. In DNA, the CDR3 is TGTGCCAGCAGCTTGATAAAGACTATACAGAGTAATAGCAATCAGCCCCAGCATTTT.

This chain joins TRBV7-2 and TRBJ1-2; TRBD1 might be the D (6 bases). The CDR3 contains 14 residues. Per germline, CDR1 SGHTA and CDR2 FQGNSA. Trimming stripped 5 bases from V and 4 bases from J, with 14 bases between. CDR3 in amino acids: CASSGRQVIYGYTF. The DNA of the CDR3 is TGTGCCAGCAGCGGGCGACAGGTGATCTATGGCTACACCTTC.

The CDR3 spells CATSRDAGDGYTF. For the CDR3, the DNA is TGTGCCACCAGCAGAGATGCGGGGGATGGCTACACCTTC. This chain links TRBV15 with TRBJ1-2; D may be TRBD1 (5 bases). Looked up from germline, CDR1 is LNHNV and CDR2 is YYDKDF (reference sequence). Trimming removed 0 bases at V and 6 bases at J, with 8 bases between. This CDR3 spans 13 amino acids.

This chain uses TRBV27 with TRBJ2-3; TRBD2 matches at 8 bases. The CDR3 is 14 residues long. With V trimmed by 7 bases and J by 8 bases, 11 bases remained unmatched. The germline V gene has CDR1 MNHEY and CDR2 SMNVEV (reference sequence). CDR3 amino acids: CASITNPGGGTQYF. The CDR3 region has the DNA TGTGCCAGCATCACCAATCCGGGGGGGGGTACGCAGTATTTT.

J is TRBJ2-3 and V is TRBV3-1 (or the pseudogene TRBV3-2), with TRBD2 identical over 10 bases. Germline V gene sequence: CDR1 LGHDT, CDR2 YNNKEL (reference sequence). The junction had 7 bases not matched to a gene; V was cut back by 2 bases and J by 2 bases. CDR3 length equals 17 residues. The CDR3 DNA reads as TGTGCCAGCAGCCAACAAGGACTAGCGGCGATCACAGATACGCAGTATTTT. Encoded protein: CASSQQGLAAITDTQYF.

V gene TRBV19 combines with J gene TRBJ1-5; no firm D call. This CDR3 has 15 residues. CDR1 LNHDA and CDR2 SQIVND come from the germline V gene (reference sequence). V lost 0 bases and J 6 bases, leaving 12 bases between the germline ends. The CDR3 reads CASSIDLSGLQPQHF. Written as DNA, the CDR3 is TGTGCCAGTAGTATAGATCTTTCAGGTCTTCAGCCCCAGCATTTT.

This clone was detected only once. The junction and the germline gene differ at one end; a read error may be behind it. The chain has TRBV7-3 and TRBJ2-3; D possibly matches TRBD1 or TRBD2 (6 bases each). Germline values: CDR1 SGHTA, CDR2 FQGTGA. The CDR3 covers 17 residues. The CDR3 DNA reads as TGTGCCGGCAGGGGCCGCCGCGGGGCTCGTCGCACAGATACGCAGTATTTT. Translating gives CAGRGRRGARRTDTQYF.

The CDR3 nucleotides are TGTGCCATCAGCTCAACCGGGGCTAATGAAAAACTGTTTTTT. Amino acid sequence: CAISSTGANEKLFF. V and J are TRBV10-3 and TRBJ1-4, with D uncertain. V was pared by 6 bases and J by 3 bases, with 11 bases between. The CDR3 covers 14 residues. CDR1 ENHRY and CDR2 SYGVKD come from the germline V gene.

The V gene is TRBV7-9, the J gene TRBJ2-7; tentative D call: TRBD1 (5 bases). Looked up from germline, CDR1 is SEHNR and CDR2 is FQNEAQ (reference sequence). Trimming removed 5 bases at V and 2 bases at J, with 10 bases between. The CDR3 runs to 13 residues. The CDR3 DNA reads as TGTGCCAGCAGCCCGTCGACAGCCTACGAGCAGTACTTC. It yields the protein CASSPSTAYEQYF. The whole variable domain, filled in from reference TRBV7-9 and TRBJ2-7, reads DTGVSQNPRHKITKRGQNVTFRCDPISEHNRLYWYRQTLGQGPEFLTYFQNEAQLEKSRLLSDRFSAERPKGSFSTLEIQRTEQGDSAMYLCASSPSTAYEQYFGPGTRLTVT.

The chain recombines TRBV5-4 with TRBJ1-6; the D is unclear. The length of the CDR3 is 18 residues. Germline values: CDR1 SGHNT, CDR2 YYREEE (reference sequence). V gave up 0 bases and J gave up 1 base, with 14 bases separating them. The CDR3 loop reads CASSLGLPEASYNSPLHF. Here the CDR3 DNA reads TGTGCCAGCAGCTTGGGGCTCCCCGAGGCGTCCTATAATTCACCCCTCCACTTT.

V usage is TRBV5-4 and J usage is TRBJ2-2; D is unclear. The V gene lost 4 bases and the J gene lost 5 bases, with 6 bases spanning the gap. Per germline, CDR1 SGHNT and CDR2 YYREEE (reference sequence). The CDR3 runs 12 residues. CDR3 coding DNA: TGTGCCAGCAGCCCCCGGACCGGGGAGCTGTTTTTT. Amino acid sequence: CASSPRTGELFF. The full variable domain, in which reference TRBV5-4 and TRBJ2-2 provide the parts outside the CDR3, is ETGVTQSPTHLIKTRGQQVTLRCSSQSGHNTVSWYQQALGQGPQFIFQYYREEENGRGNFPPRFSGLQFPNYSSELNVNALELDDSALYLCASSPRTGELFFGEGSRLTVL.

The CDR3 loop is CASSPNSGRTYEQYF. The DNA of the CDR3 is TGCGCCAGCAGCCCTAATAGCGGGAGAACCTACGAGCAGTACTTC. V is TRBV4-1 and J is TRBJ2-7, with TRBD2 identical over 9 bases. V dropped 4 bases and J dropped 2; count of bases not matched to a gene: 6. CDR3 length: 15 residues. CDR1 MGHRA and CDR2 YSYEKL come from the germline V gene.

The chain employs TRBV10-2 and TRBJ2-5; maybe TRBD1 (5 bases). With 6 bases removed from V and 1 base from J, the gap between germline ends came to 9 bases. This CDR3 comprises 13 residues. Germline V gives CDR1 WSHSY, CDR2 SAAADI. In nucleotides, the CDR3 is TGCGCCAGCAGGGAAGACAGCCAAGAGACCCAGTACTTC. Residues: CASREDSQETQYF.

This chain links TRBV5-1 with TRBJ2-3, with 7 positions matching TRBD2. Germline V gene data show CDR1 as SGHRS and CDR2 as YFSETQ. V lost 7 bases to trimming and J lost 2 bases; unmatched junction nucleotides: 10. CDR3 length: 15 residues. CDR3 DNA: TGCGCCAGCTTTCAGCGGGACTACTACACAGATACGCAGTATTTT. This gives the protein CASFQRDYYTDTQYF.

V gene TRBV5-5 combines with J gene TRBJ2-5; tentatively, D is TRBD1 (7 bases). V dropped 0 bases and J dropped 7 bases, with 22 bases sitting between them. The germline V gene has CDR1 SGHKS and CDR2 YYEKEE (reference sequence). The CDR3 sequence is 17 residues long. The CDR3 bases are TGTGCCAGCAGCTTGGTAACAGGGGCACCGACCGGGGGGACCCAGTACTTC. This encodes CASSLVTGAPTGGTQYF.

The chain uses TRBV7-2 and TRBJ2-7; no definite D call. CDR3 length equals 14 residues. V was shortened by 4 bases and J by 2 bases, with 12 bases between the two germline ends. The germline V gene has CDR1 SGHTA and CDR2 FQGNSA. For the CDR3, the DNA is TGTGCCAGCAGCTCCTCCCTAGTAGCCTACGAGCAGTACTTC. This gives the protein CASSSSLVAYEQYF. The full variable domain, rest sourced from reference TRBV7-2 and TRBJ2-7, is GAGVSQSPSNKVTEKGKDVELRCDPISGHTALYWYRQSLGQGLEFLIYFQGNSAPDKSGLPSDRFSAERTGGSVSTLTIQRTQQEDSAVYLCASSSSLVAYEQYFGPGTRLTVT.

The chain recombines TRBV5-6 with TRBJ2-7; D is perhaps TRBD1 (6 bases). The CDR3 has 16 residues. In germline, CDR1 is SGHDT, CDR2 YYEEEE. V lost 6 bases and J lost 3, with 22 bases in between. CDR3 nucleotides: TGTGCCAGCACCGAGTGGGAGACAGGAATACTCTACGAGCAGTACTTC. This gives the protein CASTEWETGILYEQYF. The whole variable domain, filled in from reference TRBV5-6 and TRBJ2-7, reads DAGVTQSPTHLIKTRGQQVTLRCSPKSGHDTVSWYQQALGQGPQFIFQYYEEEERQRGNFPDRFSGHQFPNYSSELNVNALLLGDSALYLCASTEWETGILYEQYFGPGTRLTVT.

This chain uses TRBV28 with TRBJ1-5, with 7 bases that match TRBD1. V was clipped by 3 bases and J by 5 bases; unmatched bases: 10. Germline assignment: CDR1 MDHEN and CDR2 SYDVKM. The CDR3 extends over 16 amino acids. The CDR3 region is CASSFLLQGVDQPQHF. In DNA form, the CDR3 reads TGTGCCAGCAGTTTTTTATTGCAGGGGGTGGATCAGCCCCAGCATTTT.

This chain joins TRBV3-1 (or the pseudogene TRBV3-2) and TRBJ2-1; 15 positions agree with TRBD2. The CDR3 spans 18 residues. The V gene end was trimmed by 3 bases and the J gene end by 0 bases; junction bases not matched to a gene: 3. The germline CDR1 and CDR2 sequences are LGHDT and YNNKEL (reference sequence). CDR3 sequence reads: CASSHGLAGGYSYNEQFF. The CDR3 DNA is TGTGCCAGCAGCCATGGACTAGCGGGAGGGTACTCCTACAATGAGCAGTTCTTC.

With regard to this clone: The sample holds other DNA sequences that translate to the same CDR3. J is TRBJ2-1 and V is TRBV27; a weak D match, TRBD2 (6 bases). Trimming removed 2 bases at V and 4 bases at J, with 6 bases between. This CDR3 contains 13 residues. CDR1 MNHEY and CDR2 SMNVEV come from the germline V gene (reference sequence). CDR3: CASSLGGYNEQFF. CDR3 in DNA: TGTGCCAGCAGTTTAGGGGGGTACAATGAGCAGTTCTTC.

The DNA for the CDR3 is TGTGCCAGCAGCTTGTCCGACAGGGCGAACTATGGCTACACCTTC. This codes for CASSLSDRANYGYTF. The V and J genes are TRBV7-6 and TRBJ1-2, with 7 bases identical to TRBD1. CDR1 is SGHVS, CDR2 FNYEAQ, per germline. V was clipped by 3 bases and J by 2 bases; unmatched bases: 6. The CDR3 length is 15 residues.

V and J are TRBV5-6 and TRBJ1-1; no definite D call. The germline gives CDR1 SGHDT, CDR2 YYEEEE. V lost 0 bases, J lost 6 bases, and 6 bases lay in between. The CDR3 runs to 12 residues. The CDR3 DNA is TGTGCCAGCAGCTTGGCCGTAGCTGAAGCTTTCTTT. This gives the protein CASSLAVAEAFF. The full variable domain, completed using reference TRBV5-6 and TRBJ1-1, is DAGVTQSPTHLIKTRGQQVTLRCSPKSGHDTVSWYQQALGQGPQFIFQYYEEEERQRGNFPDRFSGHQFPNYSSELNVNALLLGDSALYLCASSLAVAEAFFGQGTRLTVV.

The chain is built from TRBV19 and TRBJ1-6; unclear D gene. From germline, CDR1 is LNHDA and CDR2 SQIVND (reference sequence). The CDR3 runs to 16 residues. Trimming shortened V by 3 bases and J by 7 bases, and 16 bases separated the two germline ends. CDR3 sequence: CASSILDSGWNSPLHF. CDR3 DNA: TGTGCCAGTAGTATTCTTGACTCCGGGTGGAATTCACCCCTCCACTTT.